This T cell receptor (beta chain) came from a study of shared clonotypes between healthy human individuals (dated by TCRdb to the early 2020s). Background for the entire study: The cohort comprised two women and a few men aged 18 to 49 years. Different laboratories and diverse techniques were used to prepare libraries and sequence TCR repertoires, to increase sequencing depth and limit assay-specific biases. Each donor's leukapheresis produced roughly between roughly 0.94 and 9.5 billion PBMCs. Per donor, three plates each were used for CD4 naive and CD4 memory, two for CD8 naive, and one for CD8 memory. The study deeply sequenced blood TCR repertoires of five healthy adults to estimate repertoire size and the extent of clonotype sharing between individuals. Overall study results and their limits: Sharing across several donors was observed for about 5% of naive CD4, over 3% of naive CD8, roughly 2.4% of memory CD4, and 0.4% of memory CD8 clonotypes. Sampling was limited to blood, and TCR repertoires in tissue likely differ from TCR repertoires in blood. Even with the large sequencing depth, rarefaction of the sorted-subset datasets indicated that sequencing was incomplete. The small number of donors limited the genetic and exposure-history diversity represented. Pairwise subsampling indicated that sequencing depth was expected to affect the degree of clonotype sharing among donors. Clonotypes shared by all four sorted-subset donors showed higher generation probabilities than non-shared clonotypes. Larger estimated clonotype richness was generally found for naive subsets than for memory subsets.

TCR CDR3 regions were amplified from genomic DNA by multiplex PCR using the deep immunoSEQ assay. Extracted genomic DNA from each cell subset was distributed evenly across all wells of several immunoSEQ 96-well plates, and each plate was treated as a replicate. For sorted subsets, approximately 210 ng genomic DNA, equal to approximately 30,000 T cell genomes, was loaded into each replicate PCR. The purified libraries were quantified using a Qubit 3.0 fluorometer, sized with a Bioanalyzer 2100, and then quantified again using the KAPA Library Quantification kit. Each immunoSEQ 96-well plate was sequenced on its own single-read 150-cycle Illumina NextSeq 550 flow cell. The source study handled its data this way. The immunoSEQ output contained only junctional sequences without quality scores, so filtering could not match that applied to full-length reads. Sequences were annotated with PyIR, a Python wrapper for IgBLAST v1.9, and V/J genes and CDR3 were assigned using IMGT germline references. Any read was removed if the V/J assignment was weak (E-value above 1e-6), the CDR3 was missing, or the read contained stop codons, out-of-frame junctions, or ambiguous translated residues. A V3J clonotype was defined by an identical inferred V gene, J gene, and CDR3 amino acid sequence. The percentage overlap between two repertoires was calculated by dividing the number of shared unique clonotypes by the size of the smaller repertoire. Richness of each repertoire was evaluated using RTK rarefaction, the Chao1 estimator, and Recon v2.1 estimates of unobserved clonotypes. Generation probabilities were computed with OLGA for all TCRbeta clonotypes obtained by the gDNA method from a few donors. What TCRdb holds here is the immuneACCESS table cut down to in-frame rearrangements. Part of the clones is not present; checked against another copy, under half of the missing clones reflect an unresolved V gene, and the others are unexplained. The V and J calls and clone size are taken from that table; D and trimming were inferred from the DNA. In this sample the table shows some 800,000 clones, approximately 92% of which occur a single time. The ten largest clones represent less than 25% of the sample.

The germline V gene (reference sequence) specifies MNHEY as CDR1 and SMNVEV as CDR2. The CDR3 covers 16 residues, taking in both the cysteine and the phenylalanine. The retained sequence is limited to the CDR3, 48 bases, with the frame set at the first base. V loses 2 bases of germline sequence and J loses 5 bases, and the interval between the two ends is 18 bases. For the CD8 naive samples, CD45RO-negative cells were positively selected for CCR7, yielding a CD45RA+CCR7+ population from which TemRA cells were excluded. The donors were healthy, HIV-negative adults who had no recently reported acute infections or vaccinations. All donors were Caucasian adults living in Nashville, Tennessee, USA. Blood was obtained by leukapheresis, after which PBMCs were separated by Ficoll-Histopaque density gradient centrifugation and cryopreserved in liquid nitrogen vapor phase. Purity and quantity of every magnetically sorted T cell population were checked by analytical flow cytometry. Genomic DNA was isolated from each sorted fraction and quantified by UV absorbance on a Nanodrop 2000c.

Regarding this clone: The antigen it recognizes is unknown. Qualities for individual bases were not recorded, and no much larger clone is one base off.

The TCR sequence derives from a man in his thirties or forties in good health. Sequenced sample: naive CD8+ T cells sorted from blood. The cell subset or site label here, explained by the study, means: CD45RA+CCR7+. The rearranged segments are TRBV27 and TRBJ1-2, with the identity of the D gene unclear. The DNA is as follows: TGTGCCAGCAGTTTAAGTCTCGGTCAGACGGGGTATGGCTACACCTTC. This yields the protein CASSLSLGQTGYGYTF.